This TCR beta chain comes out of a study of monozygotic twins with inflammatory bowel disease. Study results and caveats: Patient-specific immunosuppressive treatments may have made repertoires more variable.

This CDR3 comprises 15 residues. Germline V gives CDR1 SEHNR, CDR2 FQNEAQ (reference sequence). With regard to this clonotype: The antigen is not known.

Researchers generated cDNA in eight separate reactions per sample. TCRdb reprocessed the 5' RACE reads, keeping one entry per CDR3 protein, no DNA. Its listing shows some 330,000 distinct CDR3 sequences. The source material was blood. The clonotype comes from a human donor with ulcerative colitis or Crohn's disease, or a healthy co-twin of an affected twin (not recorded which). The chain has TRBV7-9 and TRBJ2-5; TCRdb calls TRBD2, which cannot be checked without DNA. The CDR3 reads CASSLGRQIQETQYF.